This T cell receptor beta chain was sequenced in a study of shared clonotypes between healthy human individuals. V dropped 4 bases and J dropped 0; count of bases not matched to a gene: 6. The CDR3 sequence is 16 residues long. In germline, CDR1 is MNHEY, CDR2 SVGAGI. Naivety among CD8 cells was defined by CD45RO negativity and positive CCR7 selection, thereby excluding terminally differentiated effector memory CD45RA+ cells. The method was immunoSEQ multiplex PCR; TCRdb's version includes in-frame clones alone and lacks a portion of them. The table includes around 2,000,000 clones, about 92% detected once.

What was sequenced was naive CD8+ T cells from PBMCs. This receptor was obtained from a man between 18 and 29 years old in good health. Some clones in this sample may be carry-over from other donors' samples. V usage is TRBV6-5 and J usage is TRBJ1-3; 7 bases fit TRBD1. CDR3 bases: TGTGCCAGCAGTTTACAGGGGTGGAACTCTGGAAACACCATATATTTT. It encodes CASSLQGWNSGNTIYF.